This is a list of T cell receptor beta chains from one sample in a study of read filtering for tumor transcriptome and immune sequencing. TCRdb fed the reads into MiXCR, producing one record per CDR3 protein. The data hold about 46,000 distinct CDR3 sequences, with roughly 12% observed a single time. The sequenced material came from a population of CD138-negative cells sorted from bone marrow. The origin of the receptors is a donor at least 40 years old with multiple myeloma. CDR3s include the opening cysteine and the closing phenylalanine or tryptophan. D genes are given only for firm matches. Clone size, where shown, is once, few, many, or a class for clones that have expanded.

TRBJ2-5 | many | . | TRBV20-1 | CSASPRDPYQETQYF | TGCAGTGCTAGTCCCCGGGATCCCTACCAAGAGACCCAGTACTTC
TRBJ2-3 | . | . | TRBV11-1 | CASSLVGAHDSQGTQYF | TGTGCCAGCAGCTTAGTTGGCGCTCACGACAGCCAAGGTACGCAGTATTTT
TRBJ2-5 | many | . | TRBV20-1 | CSAREGSRQETQYF | TGCAGTGCTAGAGAGGGGAGTCGACAAGAGACCCAGTACTTC
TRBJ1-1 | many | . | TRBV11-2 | CASSLSGTTEAFF | TGTGCCAGCAGCTTATCGGGCACCACTGAAGCTTTCTTT
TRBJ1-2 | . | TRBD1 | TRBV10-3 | CAVSETVQGSNYGYTF | TGTGCCGTCAGTGAGACTGTACAGGGGTCGAACTATGGCTACACTTTC
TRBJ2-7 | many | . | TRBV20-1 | CSATDPRRGSYEQYF | TGCAGTGCCACCGATCCTAGGAGGGGGAGCTACGAGCAGTACTTC
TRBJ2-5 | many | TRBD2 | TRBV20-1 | CSATSGSYETQYF | TGCAGTGCTACTAGCGGGAGTTATGAGACCCAGTACTTC
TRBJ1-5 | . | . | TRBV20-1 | CSARGGGSQPQHF | TGCAGTGCTAGAGGAGGGGGGTCTCAGCCCCAGCATTTT
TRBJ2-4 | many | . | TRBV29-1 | CSVEVAKNIQYF | TGCAGCGTTGAAGTAGCCAAAAACATTCAGTACTTC
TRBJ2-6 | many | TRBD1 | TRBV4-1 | CARGSDRGLRSGANVLTF | TGCGCGAGGGGGTCGGACAGGGGGCTTCGCTCTGGGGCCAACGTCCTGACTTTC
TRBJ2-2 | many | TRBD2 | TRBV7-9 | CASMRLAGVVGSGELFF | TGTGCCAGCATGAGACTAGCGGGAGTTGTGGGCTCCGGGGAGCTGTTTTTT
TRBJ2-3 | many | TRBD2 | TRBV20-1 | CSAPSGSTDTQYF | TGCAGTGCTCCTAGCGGGAGCACAGATACGCAGTATTTT
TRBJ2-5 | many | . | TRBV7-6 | CASSPGVGSGETQYF | TGTGCCAGCAGCCCAGGAGTGGGAAGTGGCGAGACCCAGTACTTC
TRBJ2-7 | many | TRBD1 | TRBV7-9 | CASSRDSAPYEQYF | TGTGCCAGCAGCCGGGACAGTGCACCCTACGAGCAGTACTTC
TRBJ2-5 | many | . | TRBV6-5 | CASRPQGGETQYF | TGTGCCAGCAGACCCCAGGGAGGAGAGACCCAGTACTTC